A single T cell receptor (beta chain) is shown here with its context. The antigen remains undetermined. A read error may explain this, as a much larger clone is one base away. The data originate from a study of T cells in Graves' hyperthyroidism and ophthalmopathy. Study results and limitations: Ophthalmopathy and stable hyperthyroidism were told apart by a 13 V-J model.

Amplification targeted TCR beta CDR3 regions from RNA transcripts. Carried out on the TCR CDR3, a first-round RT-PCR used the HTBI primer set. TCRdb fed the multiplex PCR reads into MiXCR, producing one record per CDR3 protein. The profile covers approximately 690,000 distinct CDR3 sequences, with about a fifth appearing a single time and roughly a third taken by the ten largest. The cohort's ophthalmopathy patients, a group with duration under 3 months, had a Clinical Activity Score of at least 3 and a NOSPECS grade of at least 4. Researchers barred patients who had uncontrolled infection, other autoimmune disease, pregnancy or lactation. Material for sequencing was blood. The clonotype comes from a young man with Graves' ophthalmopathy.

The CDR3: CASSLSMGGRPGNEQFF. The CDR3 nucleotides read TGTGCCAGCAGTTTGTCCATGGGAGGGCGCCCGGGCAATGAGCAGTTCTTC. The genes are TRBV28 and TRBJ2-1; 7 bases line up with TRBD2. Germline V gene data show CDR1 as MDHEN and CDR2 as SYDVKM. The J segment lost 6 bases and the V segment lost 3 bases, leaving 14 bases of the junction unmatched. The CDR3 totals 17 residues.